The 29 T cell receptor beta chains below come from one sample, sequenced in a study of control samples from healthy donors and cancer patients. Assay used: immunoSEQ multiplex PCR; TCRdb lists only in-frame clones, some missing. The sample records approximately 140,000 clones, about 90% being singletons. Sequencing input: blood. These receptors were obtained from a young man in good health.

This chain joins TRBV6-5 and TRBJ1-1, with D perhaps matching TRBD1 (6 bases). V dropped 0 bases and J dropped 11 bases, with 13 bases sitting between them. CDR1 is MNHEY, CDR2 SVGAGI, per germline. This CDR3 region has 13 residues. This CDR3 reads CASSYSGGGGAFF. Here the CDR3 DNA reads TGTGCCAGCAGTTACTCGGGAGGGGGGGGTGCTTTCTTT.

V gene TRBV29-1 combines with J gene TRBJ2-2; D might be TRBD2 (6 bases). CDR3 size: 15 residues. V lost 7 bases, J lost 5 bases, and 20 bases lay in between. CDR1 is SQVTM, CDR2 ANQGSEA, per germline. The DNA for the CDR3 is TGCAGCGCCCGTACCGTGTGGGGGGAAACCGGGGAGCTGTTTTTT. Its translation: CSARTVWGETGELFF.

J is TRBJ2-6 and V is TRBV4-2, with TRBD2 matching 7 bases. J was trimmed by 0 bases and V by 0 bases; bases with no gene match: 8. The CDR3 loop spans 19 amino acids. Germline values: CDR1 LGHNA, CDR2 YNFKEQ. In nucleotides, the CDR3 is TGTGCCAGCAGCCAAGATTGGGAGGGGCCCAGCTCTGGGGCCAACGTCCTGACTTTC. The encoded protein is CASSQDWEGPSSGANVLTF.

The chain is built from TRBV7-2 and TRBJ2-5, with TRBD2 as a possible D gene (6 bases). The V gene lost 6 bases and the J gene lost 0 bases, with 17 bases spanning the gap. CDR3 length: 16 residues. The germline gives CDR1 SGHTA, CDR2 FQGNSA. CDR3 sequence reads: CASSYYPGVYQETQYF. As DNA, the CDR3 is TGTGCCAGCAGTTATTACCCGGGGGTGTACCAAGAGACCCAGTACTTC.

The V gene is TRBV5-4, the J gene TRBJ1-1; D perhaps matches TRBD1 (6 bases). Trimming removed 4 bases at V and 4 bases at J, with 17 bases between. Germline V gives CDR1 SGHNT, CDR2 YYREEE (reference sequence). This CDR3 has 15 residues. The CDR3 sequence: CASSKHTDSFTEAFF. Written as DNA, the CDR3 is TGTGCCAGCAGCAAACACACGGACAGCTTCACTGAAGCTTTCTTT.

CDR3 in amino acids: CASSLNSGDSYNEQFF. Written as DNA, the CDR3 is TGTGCCAGCAGCTTAAACAGCGGGGACTCCTACAATGAGCAGTTCTTC. This rearrangement joins TRBV7-3 to TRBJ2-1, with TRBD2 matching 7 bases. Trimming at V came to 1 base and at J to 0 bases, leaving 3 bases not matched to a gene. The CDR3 sequence is 16 residues long. The germline gives CDR1 SGHTA, CDR2 FQGTGA.

The V gene is TRBV6-6, the J gene TRBJ1-6; TRBD1 matches at 8 bases. With 3 bases clipped from V and 5 bases from J, the junction kept 3 bases outside the gene matches. The CDR3 length is 15 residues. Germline assignment: CDR1 MNHNY and CDR2 SVGAGI (reference sequence). The CDR3, as DNA: TGTGCCAGCAGTTATGGGGGACAGGATAATTCACCCCTCCACTTT. Translation: CASSYGGQDNSPLHF.

This sequence joins TRBV5-1 and TRBJ1-2; 7 nucleotides agree with TRBD1. The germline CDR1 and CDR2 sequences are SGHRS and YFSETQ. The length of the CDR3 is 13 residues. Trimming removed 4 bases from V and 8 bases from J; junction bases left unmatched: 8. CDR3 amino acids: CASSPQGGIGYTF. DNA for the CDR3: TGCGCCAGCAGCCCCCAGGGGGGAATAGGCTACACCTTC. Variable domain in full (rest from reference TRBV5-1 and TRBJ1-2): KAGVTQTPRYLIKTRGQQVTLSCSPISGHRSVSWYQQTPGQGLQFLFEYFSETQRNKGNFPGRFSGRQFSNSRSEMNVSTLELGDSALYLCASSPQGGIGYTFGSGTRLTVV.

V and J are TRBV15 and TRBJ1-2; 7 positions agree with TRBD1. Germline loops: CDR1 LNHNV, CDR2 YYDKDF (reference sequence). V lost 5 bases to trimming and J lost 4 bases; unmatched junction nucleotides: 7. The CDR3 consists of 14 residues. CDR3 in DNA: TGTGCCACCAGCTCCGACGGGACAGTCTATGGCTACACCTTC. This encodes CATSSDGTVYGYTF. Together with reference TRBV15 and TRBJ1-2, the CDR3 gives the full variable domain: DAMVIQNPRYQVTQFGKPVTLSCSQTLNHNVMYWYQQKSSQAPKLLFHYYDKDFNNEADTPDNFQSRRPNTSFCFLDIRSPGLGDTAMYLCATSSDGTVYGYTFGSGTRLTVV.

This sequence joins TRBV7-2 and TRBJ2-5; 12 positions match TRBD2. This CDR3 region has 15 residues. V was clipped by 2 bases and J by 2 bases; unmatched bases: 0. The V gene's germline CDR1 is SGHTA and CDR2 FQGNSA. Written as DNA, the CDR3 is TGTGCCAGCAGCTTACTAGCGGGGGGGCAAGAGACCCAGTACTTC. Its protein product is CASSLLAGGQETQYF.

The chain uses TRBV18 and TRBJ1-2; unclear D gene. Germline CDR1 reads KGHSH; CDR2 reads LQKENI. V was clipped by 0 bases and J by 0 bases, with 11 bases between them. The CDR3 consists of 16 residues. The CDR3 sequence: CASSPPLSTPNYGYTF. The CDR3 nucleotides read TGTGCCAGCTCACCACCGCTCAGCACTCCTAACTATGGCTACACCTTC.

The J gene is TRBJ2-7, the V gene TRBV2; 9 bases match TRBD1. Germline V gene lookup returns CDR1 SNHLY and CDR2 FYNNEI. The CDR3 totals 15 residues. Trimming removed 7 bases from V and 5 bases from J; junction bases left unmatched: 12. For the CDR3, the DNA is TGTGCCAGCAAGGTCAGGGACAGGGTTGTCAACGAGCAGTACTTC. It is translated as CASKVRDRVVNEQYF.

This chain links TRBV7-3 with TRBJ1-1; D gene ambiguous. The germline gives CDR1 SGHTA, CDR2 FQGTGA. The CDR3 totals 13 residues. V was clipped by 3 bases and J by 1 base, with 6 bases between them. The CDR3 is CASSFGGNTEAFF. CDR3 DNA sequence: TGTGCCAGCAGCTTCGGCGGGAACACTGAAGCTTTCTTT.

This sequence joins TRBV11-1 and TRBJ2-7; D is ambiguous. CDR1 SGHAT and CDR2 FQDESV come from the germline V gene (reference sequence). Trimming stripped 6 bases from V and 5 bases from J, with 14 bases between. The CDR3 is 13 amino acids. The CDR3 DNA is TGTGCCAGCAGTTCGACCCTCCGCGACGAGCAGTACTTC. It codes for CASSSTLRDEQYF.

J is TRBJ1-1 and V is TRBV6-5; D unresolved. This CDR3 has 13 amino acids. With 6 bases removed from V and 3 bases from J, the gap between germline ends came to 11 bases. CDR1 MNHEY and CDR2 SVGAGI come from the germline V gene. The CDR3 here is CASSLVIDTEAFF. CDR3 DNA: TGTGCCAGCAGCCTCGTAATCGACACTGAAGCTTTCTTT.

This clone has just one count. The chain links TRBV5-1 to TRBJ1-1; the D is unclear. Germline V CDR1 and CDR2: SGHRS, YFSETQ. This CDR3 has 14 residues. Trimming left V 2 bases short and J 2 bases short, with 10 bases between. The CDR3 DNA reads TGCGCCAGCAGCTTCACCGCAGACAACACTGAAGCTTTCTTT. It yields the protein CASSFTADNTEAFF. Drawing the rest from reference TRBV5-1 and TRBJ1-1, the complete variable domain is KAGVTQTPRYLIKTRGQQVTLSCSPISGHRSVSWYQQTPGQGLQFLFEYFSETQRNKGNFPGRFSGRQFSNSRSEMNVSTLELGDSALYLCASSFTADNTEAFFGQGTRLTVV.

The chain recombines TRBV4-1 with TRBJ2-5; D remains unclear. The CDR3 consists of 14 residues. Trimming removed 0 bases at V and 4 bases at J, with 9 bases between. Per germline, CDR1 MGHRA and CDR2 YSYEKL. The CDR3 region is CASSQDSLRETQYF. CDR3 sequence (DNA): TGCGCCAGCAGCCAAGATTCATTACGAGAGACCCAGTACTTC.

This sequence joins TRBV18 and TRBJ2-5, with D uncertain. The germline V and J ends were trimmed by 2 bases and 1 base, with 11 bases remaining between them. The CDR3 length is 15 residues. Germline V gives CDR1 KGHSH, CDR2 LQKENI. For the CDR3, the DNA is TGTGCCAGCTCACCAAGTGTAGGATTCCAAGAGACCCAGTACTTC. Translated, it gives CASSPSVGFQETQYF.

This chain connects TRBV29-1 to TRBJ1-1, with D possibly TRBD1 on 6 matching bases. The CDR3 covers 17 residues. The V end lost 3 bases, the J end lost 1 base, and 21 bases lay between the germline ends. Germline V CDR1 and CDR2: SQVTM, ANQGSEA. The CDR3 bases are TGCAGCGTTGAGAACCTCCTCCCCGACAGGCCGAACACTGAAGCTTTCTTT. This sequence encodes CSVENLLPDRPNTEAFF.

This chain joins TRBV27 and TRBJ2-3; no definite D call. V gave up 2 bases and J gave up 0 bases, with 3 bases separating them. Germline CDR1 MNHEY, CDR2 SMNVEV (reference sequence). This CDR3 spans 13 amino acids. The CDR3 protein is CASSLTSTDTQYF. The CDR3 region has the DNA TGTGCCAGCAGTTTAACAAGCACAGATACGCAGTATTTT.

The chain employs TRBV18 and TRBJ2-4, with a tentative D call TRBD2 (6 bases). With 3 bases removed from V and 8 bases from J, the gap between germline ends came to 14 bases. The CDR3 runs to 14 residues. Germline V gene lookup returns CDR1 KGHSH and CDR2 LQKENI. The CDR3: CASSPPTSLDIQYF. CDR3 DNA sequence: TGTGCCAGCTCACCTCCGACTAGTCTCGACATTCAGTACTTC.

The rearrangement links TRBV6-2 or TRBV6-3 to TRBJ2-7; tentatively, D is TRBD1 or TRBD2 (5 bases each). This CDR3 spans 16 amino acids. The V gene's germline CDR1 is MNHEY and CDR2 SVGEGT. Trimming took 4 bases from V and 1 from J, leaving 17 bases between them. In DNA form, the CDR3 reads TGTGCCAGCAGTTCCTCAGTAGGGGACGGATCCTACGAGCAGTACTTC. Protein product: CASSSSVGDGSYEQYF.

V is TRBV27 and J is TRBJ1-1, with D possibly TRBD1 on 5 matching bases. The germline V and J ends were trimmed by 0 bases and 0 bases, with 11 bases remaining between them. This CDR3 contains 16 residues. Per the germline V gene, CDR1 is MNHEY and CDR2 is SMNVEV (reference sequence). The CDR3, as DNA: TGTGCCAGCAGTTTATCTGGGGGGTGGATGAACACTGAAGCTTTCTTT. This translates into CASSLSGGWMNTEAFF.

This chain joins TRBV6-4 and TRBJ2-1; D ambiguous. This CDR3 region has 14 residues. Between the trimmed V and J ends, which lost 6 bases and 3 bases, there was a span of 12 bases. From germline, CDR1 is MRHNA and CDR2 SNTAGT. In nucleotides, the CDR3 is TGTGCCAGCAGCGAAAGTCATCTCTACAATGAGCAGTTCTTC. Its translation is CASSESHLYNEQFF.

This clone is a singleton in its sample. This chain links TRBV29-1 with TRBJ1-2; no clear D. The CDR3 is made up of 12 amino acids. V lost 1 base and J lost 4, with 7 bases in between. Germline CDR1 is SQVTM and CDR2 is ANQGSEA. The CDR3 nucleotides read TGCAGCGTTGAAGGCGGTGTCTATGGCTACACCTTC. It specifies CSVEGGVYGYTF.

The V and J genes are TRBV27 and TRBJ2-5; possibly TRBD2 for D (6 bases). Trimming removed 3 bases from V and 4 bases from J, with 12 bases in between. From germline, CDR1 is MNHEY and CDR2 SMNVEV (reference sequence). The CDR3 length is 14 residues. The CDR3 sequence: CASSLRRGGETQYF. CDR3 sequence (DNA): TGTGCCAGCAGTTTGAGAAGGGGAGGAGAGACCCAGTACTTC.

This sequence joins TRBV3-1 (or the pseudogene TRBV3-2) and TRBJ2-5; the D gene could be TRBD1 or TRBD2 (5 bases each). The germline V gene has CDR1 LGHDT and CDR2 YNNKEL (reference sequence). V dropped 4 bases and J dropped 4 bases, with 25 bases sitting between them. There are 18 residues in the CDR3. The CDR3 coding sequence is TGTGCCAGCAGCCCTACCCGTTGGGCCGGAGCGAGGGGAGAGACCCAGTACTTC. Protein sequence: CASSPTRWAGARGETQYF.

The chain couples TRBV6-5 to TRBJ1-2; D may be TRBD1 (6 bases). Germline assignment: CDR1 MNHEY and CDR2 SVGAGI. V was trimmed by 5 bases and J by 7 bases, leaving 20 bases between them. The CDR3 has 15 residues. This chain's CDR3 is CASSTLMTGGVGYTF. Written as DNA, the CDR3 is TGTGCCAGCAGTACCTTAATGACAGGCGGGGTTGGCTACACCTTC.

V and J are TRBV6-1 and TRBJ2-7, with a possible D match to TRBD1 (5 bases). V gave up 3 bases and J gave up 0 bases, with 12 bases separating them. Germline V lookup: CDR1 MNHNS, CDR2 SASEGT. CDR3 size: 15 residues. Written as DNA, the CDR3 is TGTGCCAGCAGTGAGGGGCCCCTGTCCTCCTACGAGCAGTACTTC. Translation gives CASSEGPLSSYEQYF.